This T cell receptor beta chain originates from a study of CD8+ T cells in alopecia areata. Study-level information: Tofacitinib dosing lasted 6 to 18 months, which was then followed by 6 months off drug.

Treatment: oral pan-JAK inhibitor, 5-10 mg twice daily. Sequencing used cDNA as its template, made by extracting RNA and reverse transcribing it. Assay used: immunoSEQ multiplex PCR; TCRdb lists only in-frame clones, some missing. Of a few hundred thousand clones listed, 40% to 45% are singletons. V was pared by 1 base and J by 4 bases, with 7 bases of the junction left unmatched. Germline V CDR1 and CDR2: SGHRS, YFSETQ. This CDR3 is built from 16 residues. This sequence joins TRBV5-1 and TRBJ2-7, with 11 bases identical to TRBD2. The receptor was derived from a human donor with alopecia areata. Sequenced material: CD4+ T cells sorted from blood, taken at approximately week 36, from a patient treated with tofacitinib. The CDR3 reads CASSLNYGTSGYEQYF. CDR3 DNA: TGCGCCAGCAGCTTGAATTACGGGACTAGCGGTTACGAGCAGTACTTC.